This T cell receptor beta chain was sequenced for a study of blood T cell repertoires in COVID-19. In the study overall: Sources were T cells, B-cell-depleted T cells, or PBMCs; the material itself was cDNA or gDNA.

In the source study's methods: Nucleated cell number was recorded as an estimate derived from reference gene primer amplification. The method was immunoSEQ multiplex PCR; TCRdb's version includes in-frame clones alone and lacks a portion of them. D and trimming were read from the DNA, whereas the V and J calls and clone size are those reported in that table. Of over 120,000 clones listed, approximately 87% were seen once; the top ten hold around 11%. This clone was seen just once. Recovered status in Cohort 3 required two negative PCRs, clearance, or symptom resolution. The specimen was PBMCs or T cells enriched from blood (not recorded which). This receptor was obtained from a man in his 60s who had recovered from COVID-19.

DNA of the CDR3: TGTGCCAGTAGTATAAGGGGTACTGAAGCTTTCTTT. Protein: CASSIRGTEAFF. The gene calls are TRBV19 and TRBJ1-1; tentative D call: TRBD1 (5 bases). The CDR3 totals 12 residues. The germline CDR1 and CDR2 sequences are LNHDA and SQIVND (reference sequence). V shed 2 bases and J shed 5 bases, with 6 bases lying between them.